These T cell receptor beta chains were read from a single sample in a study of blood T cell repertoires in COVID-19. Assay: immunoSEQ multiplex PCR; the TCRdb copy retains only in-frame clones and omits some. There are some 260,000 clones in the sample; over 75% occur only once, and roughly 10% lies in the top ten. The material sequenced was peripheral blood. These receptors all come from a woman aged 70-85 years with COVID-19, enrolled during active disease. The CDR3 runs from the conserved cysteine through the conserved F or W. Fields, in order: V gene, clone size, J gene, D gene, CDR3 protein, CDR3 DNA. D genes are given only for firm matches. Size tells how often a clone was seen (once, few, many) or the class of an expanded clone, and some rows leave it out.

TRBV27	NA	TRBJ1-2	NA	CASSLGGTNYGYTF	TGTGCCAGCAGTTTAGGGGGCACTAACTATGGCTACACCTTC
TRBV7-2	NA	TRBJ1-2	NA	CASSPGGLFSNYGYTF	TGTGCCAGCAGCCCGGGGGGCCTTTTTTCTAACTATGGCTACACCTTC
TRBV5-6	NA	TRBJ2-5	NA	CASSLIAVGETQYF	TGTGCCAGCAGCTTGATTGCAGTTGGAGAGACCCAGTACTTC
TRBV3-1/TRBV3-2	NA	TRBJ2-7	TRBD2	CASSSYGVAGGLEEQYF	TGTGCCAGCAGCTCCTACGGGGTAGCGGGAGGGTTAGAGGAGCAGTACTTC
TRBV7-2	NA	TRBJ2-7	NA	CASSLESWEVTYEQYF	TGTGCCAGCAGCTTAGAGTCGTGGGAGGTTACCTACGAGCAGTACTTC
TRBV19	NA	TRBJ1-5	TRBD1	CASRPEGANQPQHF	TGTGCCAGTAGACCGGAGGGGGCGAATCAGCCCCAGCATTTT
TRBV19	once	TRBJ1-2	TRBD1	CASTTGAGGNYGYTF	TGTGCCAGTACCACAGGGGCAGGCGGTAACTATGGCTACACCTTC
TRBV5-5	few	TRBJ1-3	NA	CASSSPGLPGNTIYF	TGTGCCAGCAGCTCCCCTGGACTTCCTGGAAACACCATATATTTT
TRBV4-1	NA	TRBJ2-7	NA	CASSQDISAGSYEQYF	TGCGCCAGCAGCCAAGATATCTCGGCGGGCTCCTACGAGCAGTACTTC
TRBV6-6	few	TRBJ2-1	TRBD2	CASSRTSQTYNEQFF	TGTGCCAGCAGTCGGACTAGCCAAACCTACAATGAGCAGTTCTTC
TRBV30	NA	TRBJ1-6	NA	CAWSVMITGSNSPLHF	TGTGCCTGGAGTGTAATGATAACAGGGTCTAACTCACCCCTCCACTTT
TRBV30	NA	TRBJ1-5	NA	CAWSVNLGGQHNF	TGTGCCTGGAGTGTGAATTTGGGGGGGCAGCACAATTTT
TRBV5-6	NA	TRBJ1-4	TRBD1	CASSKDRVDEKLFF	TGTGCCAGCAGTAAGGACAGGGTAGATGAAAAACTGTTTTTT
TRBV28	NA	TRBJ2-7	NA	CASSLLASFSSYEQYF	TGTGCCAGCAGTTTATTGGCTAGCTTTAGCTCCTACGAGCAGTACTTC
TRBV5-8	NA	TRBJ1-5	NA	CASSLTRLGSNQPQHF	TGTGCCAGCAGCTTGACCAGACTTGGGAGCAATCAGCCCCAGCATTTT
TRBV5-1	NA	TRBJ2-7	TRBD2	CASSRTSGSYEQYF	TGCGCCAGCAGCCGTACTAGCGGGAGCTACGAGCAGTACTTC
TRBV5-1	NA	TRBJ2-7	TRBD1	CASRLDRALYEQYF	TGCGCCAGCAGGTTGGACAGGGCCCTTTACGAGCAGTACTTC
TRBV7-9	NA	TRBJ1-6	NA	CASIRLDTDNSPLHF	TGTGCCAGCATCCGTTTAGACACAGATAATTCACCCCTCCACTTT
TRBV7-3	once	TRBJ2-7	NA	CASSLTRYEQYF	TGTGCCAGCAGCTTAACGAGATACGAGCAGTACTTC
TRBV28	NA	TRBJ2-3	NA	CASSLAGRTADTQYF	TGTGCCAGCAGTTTGGCGGGAAGGACCGCAGATACGCAGTATTTT
TRBV10-3	NA	TRBJ2-1	TRBD1	CAITTQGQASEQFF	TGTGCCATCACTACACAAGGACAGGCGAGTGAGCAGTTCTTC
TRBV3-1/TRBV3-2	NA	TRBJ1-1	TRBD1	CASSQFDRGRTEAFF	TGTGCCAGCAGCCAATTTGACAGGGGGAGGACTGAAGCTTTCTTT
TRBV5-6	NA	TRBJ2-7	TRBD1	CASSATGVPEQYF	TGTGCCAGCAGCGCTACAGGGGTCCCCGAGCAGTACTTC
TRBV4-1	NA	TRBJ2-7	TRBD2	CASSTLAGVYEQYF	TGCGCCAGCAGTACTCTAGCGGGAGTCTACGAGCAGTACTTC
TRBV4-1	NA	TRBJ1-5	NA	CASSQEPGSLNQPQHF	TGCGCCAGCAGCCAAGAGCCAGGCAGCCTCAATCAGCCCCAGCATTTT
TRBV7-8	NA	TRBJ1-5	TRBD1	CASSSDRGVNQPQHF	TGTGCCAGCAGCTCCGACAGGGGGGTCAATCAGCCCCAGCATTTT
TRBV4-1	NA	TRBJ2-5	NA	CASSQGQYQETQYF	TGCGCCAGCAGCCAAGGACAGTACCAAGAGACCCAGTACTTC
TRBV2	NA	TRBJ2-3	NA	CASSPRDTQYF	TGTGCCAGCAGTCCTCGGGATACGCAGTATTTT
TRBV28	NA	TRBJ1-2	NA	CASSRTGSYGYTF	TGTGCCAGCAGCCGGACTGGGAGCTATGGCTACACCTTC
TRBV19	NA	TRBJ1-6	TRBD1	CASSGGQDNSPLHF	TGTGCCAGTAGTGGGGGACAGGATAATTCACCCCTCCACTTT
TRBV9	NA	TRBJ1-2	TRBD1	CASSPGGQGVYGYTF	TGTGCCAGCAGCCCAGGGGGACAGGGGGTTTATGGCTACACCTTC
TRBV6-1	NA	TRBJ1-5	NA	CASSDMGGQPQHF	TGTGCCAGCAGTGATATGGGGGGTCAGCCCCAGCATTTT